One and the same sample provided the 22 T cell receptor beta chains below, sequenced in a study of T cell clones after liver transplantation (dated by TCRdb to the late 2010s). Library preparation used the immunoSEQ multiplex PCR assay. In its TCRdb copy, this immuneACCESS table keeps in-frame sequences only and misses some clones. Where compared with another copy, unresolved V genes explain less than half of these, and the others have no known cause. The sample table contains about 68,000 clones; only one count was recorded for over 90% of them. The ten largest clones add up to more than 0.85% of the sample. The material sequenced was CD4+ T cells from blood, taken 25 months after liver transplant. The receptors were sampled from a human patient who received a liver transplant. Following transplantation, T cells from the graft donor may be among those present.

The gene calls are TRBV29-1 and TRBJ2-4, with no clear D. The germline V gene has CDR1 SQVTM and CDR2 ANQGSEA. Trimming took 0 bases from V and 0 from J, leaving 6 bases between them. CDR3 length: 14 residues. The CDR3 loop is CSVEDPVAKNIQYF. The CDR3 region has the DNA TGCAGCGTTGAAGACCCCGTAGCCAAAAACATTCAGTACTTC.

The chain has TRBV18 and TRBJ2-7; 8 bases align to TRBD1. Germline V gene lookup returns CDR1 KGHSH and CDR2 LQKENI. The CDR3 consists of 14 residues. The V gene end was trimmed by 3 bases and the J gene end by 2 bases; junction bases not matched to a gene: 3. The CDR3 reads CASSPGQDAYEQYF. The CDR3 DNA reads TGTGCCAGCTCACCGGGACAGGACGCCTACGAGCAGTACTTC.

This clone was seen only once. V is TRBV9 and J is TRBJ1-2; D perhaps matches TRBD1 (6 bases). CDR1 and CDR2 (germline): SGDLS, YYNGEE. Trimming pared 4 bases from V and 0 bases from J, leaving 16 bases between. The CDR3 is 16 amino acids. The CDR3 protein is CASSPSDRTANYGYTF. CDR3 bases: TGTGCCAGCAGCCCAAGCGACAGGACCGCTAACTATGGCTACACCTTC. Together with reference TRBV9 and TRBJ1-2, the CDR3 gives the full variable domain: DSGVTQTPKHLITATGQRVTLRCSPRSGDLSVYWYQQSLDQGLQFLIQYYNGEERAKGNILERFSAQQFPDLHSELNLSSLELGDSALYFCASSPSDRTANYGYTFGSGTRLTVV.

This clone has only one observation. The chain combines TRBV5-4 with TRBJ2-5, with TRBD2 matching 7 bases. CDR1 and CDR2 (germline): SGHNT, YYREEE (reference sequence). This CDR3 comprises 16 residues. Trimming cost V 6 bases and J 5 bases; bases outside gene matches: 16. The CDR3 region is CASTQTSGTKDETQYF. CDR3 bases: TGTGCCAGCACCCAGACGAGCGGGACGAAGGATGAGACCCAGTACTTC.

This CDR3 reads CASRLSHGDTGELFF. CDR3 coding DNA: TGCGCCAGCCGCCTCTCACACGGGGACACCGGGGAGCTGTTTTTT. The rearrangement joins TRBV5-1 to TRBJ2-2, with D tentatively TRBD2 (5 bases). The CDR3 consists of 15 residues. CDR1 SGHRS and CDR2 YFSETQ come from the germline V gene. Trimming shortened V by 7 bases and J by 3 bases, and 16 bases separated the two germline ends.

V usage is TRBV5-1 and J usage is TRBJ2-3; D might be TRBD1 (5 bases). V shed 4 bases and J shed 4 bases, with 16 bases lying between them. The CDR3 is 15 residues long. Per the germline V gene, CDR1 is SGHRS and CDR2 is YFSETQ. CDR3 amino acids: CASSLQTAPPDTQYF. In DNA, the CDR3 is TGCGCCAGCAGCCTCCAGACAGCGCCCCCAGATACGCAGTATTTT.

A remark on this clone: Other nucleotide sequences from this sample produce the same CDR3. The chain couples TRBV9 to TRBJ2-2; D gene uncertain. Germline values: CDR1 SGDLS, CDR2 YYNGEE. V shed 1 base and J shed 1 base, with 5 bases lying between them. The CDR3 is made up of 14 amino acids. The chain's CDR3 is CASSVTGNTGELFF. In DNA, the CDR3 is TGTGCCAGCAGCGTAACGGGGAACACCGGGGAGCTGTTTTTT.

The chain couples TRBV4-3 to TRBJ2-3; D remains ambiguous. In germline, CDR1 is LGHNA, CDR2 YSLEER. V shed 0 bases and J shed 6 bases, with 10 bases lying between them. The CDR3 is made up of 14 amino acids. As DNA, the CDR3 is TGCGCCAGCAGCCAAGATAGCATGACGGATACGCAGTATTTT. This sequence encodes CASSQDSMTDTQYF.

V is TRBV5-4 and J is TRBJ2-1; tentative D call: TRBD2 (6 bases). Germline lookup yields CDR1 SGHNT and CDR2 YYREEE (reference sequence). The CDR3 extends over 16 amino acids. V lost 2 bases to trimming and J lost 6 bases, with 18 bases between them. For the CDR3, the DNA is TGTGCCAGCAGCTTCGTGACTAGTTTTTTGGGCAATGAGCAGTTCTTC. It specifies CASSFVTSFLGNEQFF.

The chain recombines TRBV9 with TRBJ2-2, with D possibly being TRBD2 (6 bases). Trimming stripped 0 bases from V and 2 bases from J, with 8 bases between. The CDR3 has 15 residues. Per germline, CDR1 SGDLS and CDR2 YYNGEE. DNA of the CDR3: TGTGCCAGCAGCGTAGTGGGACTCAACACCGGGGAGCTGTTTTTT. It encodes CASSVVGLNTGELFF.

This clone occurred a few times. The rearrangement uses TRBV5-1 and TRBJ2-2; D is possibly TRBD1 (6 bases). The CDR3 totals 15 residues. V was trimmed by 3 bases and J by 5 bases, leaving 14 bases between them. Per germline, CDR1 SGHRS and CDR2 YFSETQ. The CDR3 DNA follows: TGCGCCAGCAGCTGGGAGACAGGTCGGACCGGGGAGCTGTTTTTT. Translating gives CASSWETGRTGELFF.

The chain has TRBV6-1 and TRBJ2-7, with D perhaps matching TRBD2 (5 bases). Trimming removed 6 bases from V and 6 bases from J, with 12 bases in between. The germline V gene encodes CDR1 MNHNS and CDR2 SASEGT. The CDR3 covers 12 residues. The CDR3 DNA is TGTGCCAGCAGGGGAGACTACCTCGAGCAGTACTTC. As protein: CASRGDYLEQYF.

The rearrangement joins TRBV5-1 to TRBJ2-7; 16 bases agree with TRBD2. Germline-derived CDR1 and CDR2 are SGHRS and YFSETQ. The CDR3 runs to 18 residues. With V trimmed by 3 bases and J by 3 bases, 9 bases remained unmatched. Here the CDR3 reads CASSWGLAGGPENYEQYF. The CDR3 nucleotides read TGCGCCAGCAGCTGGGGACTAGCGGGAGGGCCGGAGAACTACGAGCAGTACTTC. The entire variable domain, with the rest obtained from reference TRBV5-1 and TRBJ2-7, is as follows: KAGVTQTPRYLIKTRGQQVTLSCSPISGHRSVSWYQQTPGQGLQFLFEYFSETQRNKGNFPGRFSGRQFSNSRSEMNVSTLELGDSALYLCASSWGLAGGPENYEQYFGPGTRLTVT.

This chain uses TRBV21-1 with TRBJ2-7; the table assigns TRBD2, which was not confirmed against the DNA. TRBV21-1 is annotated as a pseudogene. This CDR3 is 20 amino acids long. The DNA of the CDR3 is TGTGCCAGCAGCAAGGGGTGGACTAGCGGGAGTTTATTGGACTCCTACGAGCAGTACTTC. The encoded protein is CASSKGWTSGSLLDSYEQYF.

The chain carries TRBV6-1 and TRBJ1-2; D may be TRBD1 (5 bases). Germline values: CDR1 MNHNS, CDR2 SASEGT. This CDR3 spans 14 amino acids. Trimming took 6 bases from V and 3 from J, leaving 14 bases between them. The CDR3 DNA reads TGTGCCAGCAGCATCGGACATGAGTACTATGGCTACACCTTC. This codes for CASSIGHEYYGYTF.

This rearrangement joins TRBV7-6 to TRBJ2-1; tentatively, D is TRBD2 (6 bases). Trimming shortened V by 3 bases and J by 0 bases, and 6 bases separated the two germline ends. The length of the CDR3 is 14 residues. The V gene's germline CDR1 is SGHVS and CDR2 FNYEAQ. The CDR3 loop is CASSFGGSYNEQFF. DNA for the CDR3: TGTGCCAGCAGCTTCGGGGGCTCCTACAATGAGCAGTTCTTC.

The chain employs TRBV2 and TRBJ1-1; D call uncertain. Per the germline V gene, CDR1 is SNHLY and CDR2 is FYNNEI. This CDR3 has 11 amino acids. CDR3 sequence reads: CAKELNTEAFF. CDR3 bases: TGTGCGAAAGAGCTGAACACTGAAGCTTTCTTT. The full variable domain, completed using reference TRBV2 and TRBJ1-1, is EPEVTQTPSHQVTQMGQEVILRCVPISNHLYFYWYRQILGQKVEFLVSFYNNEISEKSEIFDDQFSVERPDGSNFTLKIRSTKLEDSAMYFCAKELNTEAFFGQGTRLTVV.

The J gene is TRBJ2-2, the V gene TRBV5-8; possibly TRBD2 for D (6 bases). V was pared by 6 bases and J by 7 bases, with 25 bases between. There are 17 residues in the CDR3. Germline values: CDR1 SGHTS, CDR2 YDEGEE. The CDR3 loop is CASIQDSGLGWGGELFF. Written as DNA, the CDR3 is TGTGCCAGCATCCAGGATAGCGGCCTTGGATGGGGCGGGGAGCTGTTTTTT.

The CDR3 region has the DNA TGCAGCTTCGGAGGGAGGTGGGAGGATGAGCAGTTCTTC. Translated: CSFGGRWEDEQFF. This chain uses TRBV29-1 with TRBJ2-1; maybe TRBD2 (6 bases). Trimming took off 8 bases at V and 8 bases at J, with 19 bases between the two ends. The CDR3 has 13 residues. Germline lookup yields CDR1 SQVTM and CDR2 ANQGSEA.

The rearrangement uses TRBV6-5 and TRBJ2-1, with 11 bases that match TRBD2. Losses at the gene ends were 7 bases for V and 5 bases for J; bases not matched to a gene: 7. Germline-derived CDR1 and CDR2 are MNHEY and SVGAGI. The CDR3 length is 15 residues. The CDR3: CASNKLAGVHNEQFF. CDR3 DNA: TGTGCCAGCAATAAACTAGCGGGGGTTCACAATGAGCAGTTCTTC.

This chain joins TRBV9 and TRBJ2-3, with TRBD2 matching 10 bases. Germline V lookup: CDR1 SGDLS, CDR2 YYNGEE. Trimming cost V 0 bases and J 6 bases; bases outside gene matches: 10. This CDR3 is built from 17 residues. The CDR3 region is CASSVATWLAGDDTQYF. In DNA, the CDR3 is TGTGCCAGCAGCGTAGCTACTTGGCTAGCGGGAGACGATACGCAGTATTTT.

This chain's CDR3 is CASSPLGLAGGSGANVLTF. CDR3 DNA sequence: TGTGCCAGCAGCCCACTCGGACTAGCGGGAGGCTCTGGGGCCAACGTCCTGACTTTC. The chain employs TRBV7-6 and TRBJ2-6; 14 bases match TRBD2. Unmatched junction bases numbered 6, after V lost 5 bases and J lost 0 bases. The CDR3 length is 19 residues. Germline assignment: CDR1 SGHVS and CDR2 FNYEAQ.